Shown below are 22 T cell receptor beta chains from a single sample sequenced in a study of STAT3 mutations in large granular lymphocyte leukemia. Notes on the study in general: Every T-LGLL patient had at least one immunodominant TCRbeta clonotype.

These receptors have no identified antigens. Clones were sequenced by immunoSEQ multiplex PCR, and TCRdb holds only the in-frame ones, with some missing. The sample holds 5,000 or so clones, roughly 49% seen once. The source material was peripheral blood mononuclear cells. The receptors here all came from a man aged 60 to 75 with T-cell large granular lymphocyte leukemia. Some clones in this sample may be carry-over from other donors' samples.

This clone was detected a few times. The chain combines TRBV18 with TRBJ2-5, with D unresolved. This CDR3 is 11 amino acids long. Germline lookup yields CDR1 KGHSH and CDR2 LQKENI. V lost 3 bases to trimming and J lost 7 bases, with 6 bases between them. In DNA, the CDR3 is TGTGCCAGCTCACCGGACCGGACCCAGTACTTC. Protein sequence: CASSPDRTQYF.

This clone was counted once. CDR3 in DNA: TGTGCCAGCAGCCCTAGTCGGGGGGAGGGTTACAATGAGCAGTTCTTC. It specifies CASSPSRGEGYNEQFF. The J gene is TRBJ2-1, the V gene TRBV28, with 7 bases lining up with TRBD2. This CDR3 is built from 16 residues. Per the germline V gene, CDR1 is MDHEN and CDR2 is SYDVKM. With 6 bases clipped from V and 4 bases from J, the junction kept 12 bases outside the gene matches.

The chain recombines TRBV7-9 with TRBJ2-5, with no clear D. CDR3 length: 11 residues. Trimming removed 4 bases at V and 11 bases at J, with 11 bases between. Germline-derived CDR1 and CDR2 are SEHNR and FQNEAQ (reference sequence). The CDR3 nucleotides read TGTGCCAGCAGCTCTGACTTCCCTCAGTACTTC. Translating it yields CASSSDFPQYF.

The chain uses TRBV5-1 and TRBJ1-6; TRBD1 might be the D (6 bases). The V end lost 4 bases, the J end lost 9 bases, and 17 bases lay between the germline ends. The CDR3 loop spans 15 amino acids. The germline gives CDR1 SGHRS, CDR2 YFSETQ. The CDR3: CASSRSRTDGSPLHF. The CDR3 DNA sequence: TGCGCCAGCAGCCGATCGCGGACAGATGGTTCACCCCTCCACTTT.

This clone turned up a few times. CDR3 sequence (DNA): TGTGCCTGGAGTCGAGACCGGACCTATGGCTACACCTTC. As protein: CAWSRDRTYGYTF. This chain joins TRBV30 and TRBJ1-2; no reliable D call. The CDR3 sequence is 13 residues long. Trimming stripped 2 bases from V and 4 bases from J, with 11 bases between. Germline CDR1 is GTSNPN and CDR2 is SVGIG (reference sequence).

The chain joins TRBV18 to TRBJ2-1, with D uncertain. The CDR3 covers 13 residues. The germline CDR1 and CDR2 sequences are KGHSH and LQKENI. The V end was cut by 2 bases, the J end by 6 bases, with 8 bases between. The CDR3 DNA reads TGTGCCAGCTCACCAAGGCAGACCAATGAGCAGTTCTTC. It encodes CASSPRQTNEQFF.

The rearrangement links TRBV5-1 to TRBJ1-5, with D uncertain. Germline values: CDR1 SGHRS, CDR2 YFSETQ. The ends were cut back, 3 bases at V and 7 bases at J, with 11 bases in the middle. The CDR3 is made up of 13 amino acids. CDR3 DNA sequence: TGCGCCAGCAGCTGGACGGCAGGCCAGCCCCAGCATTTT. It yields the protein CASSWTAGQPQHF.

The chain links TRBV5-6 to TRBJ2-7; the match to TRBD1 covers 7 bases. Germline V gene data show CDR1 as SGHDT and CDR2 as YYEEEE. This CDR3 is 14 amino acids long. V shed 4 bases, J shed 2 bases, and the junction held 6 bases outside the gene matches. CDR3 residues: CASSPTGLAYEQYV. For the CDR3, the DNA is TGTGCCAGCAGCCCGACAGGGTTGGCCTACGAGCAGTACGTC.

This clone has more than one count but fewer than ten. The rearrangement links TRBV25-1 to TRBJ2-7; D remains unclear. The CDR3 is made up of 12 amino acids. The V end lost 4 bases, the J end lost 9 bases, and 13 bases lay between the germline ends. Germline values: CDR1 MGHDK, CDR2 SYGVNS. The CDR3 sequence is CASSGNSHRQYV. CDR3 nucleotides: TGTGCCAGCAGTGGGAACAGCCACCGGCAGTACGTC.

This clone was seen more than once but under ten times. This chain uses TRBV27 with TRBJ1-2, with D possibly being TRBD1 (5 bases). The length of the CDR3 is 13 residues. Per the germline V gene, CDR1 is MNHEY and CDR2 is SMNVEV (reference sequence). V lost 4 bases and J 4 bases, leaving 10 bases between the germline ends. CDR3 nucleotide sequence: TGTGCCAGCAGTTCTGACAGAGGCTATGGCTACACCTTC. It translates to CASSSDRGYGYTF.

The CDR3 loop reads CASSVGTGDQPQHF. The DNA of the CDR3 is TGCGCCAGCAGCGTAGGGACAGGGGATCAGCCCCAGCATTTT. The chain joins TRBV5-1 to TRBJ1-5, with TRBD1 matching 10 bases. Germline lookup yields CDR1 SGHRS and CDR2 YFSETQ. The CDR3 spans 14 residues. Trimming cost V 4 bases and J 5 bases; bases outside gene matches: 3.

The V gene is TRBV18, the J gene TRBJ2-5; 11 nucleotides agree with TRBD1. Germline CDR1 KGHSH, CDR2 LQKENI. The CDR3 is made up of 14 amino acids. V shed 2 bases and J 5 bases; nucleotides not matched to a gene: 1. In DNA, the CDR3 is TGTGCCAGCTCACCAAGGGACAGGGGGGAGACCCAGTACTTC. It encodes CASSPRDRGETQYF. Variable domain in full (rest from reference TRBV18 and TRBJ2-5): NAGVMQNPRHLVRRRGQEARLRCSPMKGHSHVYWYRQLPEEGLKFMVYLQKENIIDESGMPKERFSAEFPKEGPSILRIQQVVRGDSAAYFCASSPRDRGETQYFGPGTRLLVL.

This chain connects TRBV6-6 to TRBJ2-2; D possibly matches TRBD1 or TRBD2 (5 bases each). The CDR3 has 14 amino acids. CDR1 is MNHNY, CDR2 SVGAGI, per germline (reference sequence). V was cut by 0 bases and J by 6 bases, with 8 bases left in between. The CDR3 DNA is TGTGCCAGCAGTTACTCGAGAGGGGCCGGGGAGCTGTTTTTT. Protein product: CASSYSRGAGELFF.

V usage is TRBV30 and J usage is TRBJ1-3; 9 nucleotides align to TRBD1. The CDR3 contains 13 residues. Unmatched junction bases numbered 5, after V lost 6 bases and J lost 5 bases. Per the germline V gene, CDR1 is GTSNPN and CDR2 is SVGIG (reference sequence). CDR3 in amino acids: CACIDRGRNTIYF. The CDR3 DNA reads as TGTGCCTGCATCGACAGGGGGAGAAACACCATATATTTT.

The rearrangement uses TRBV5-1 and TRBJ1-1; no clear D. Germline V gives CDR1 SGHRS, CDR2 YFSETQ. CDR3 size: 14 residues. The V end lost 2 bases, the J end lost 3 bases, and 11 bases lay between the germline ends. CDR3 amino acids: CASSLGNGDTEAFF. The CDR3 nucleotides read TGCGCCAGCAGCTTAGGTAACGGGGACACTGAAGCTTTCTTT.

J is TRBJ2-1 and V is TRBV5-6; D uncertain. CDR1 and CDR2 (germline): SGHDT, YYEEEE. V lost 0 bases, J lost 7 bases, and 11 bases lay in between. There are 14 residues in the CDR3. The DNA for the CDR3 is TGTGCCAGCAGCTTGGTAGGGCCCGCGAATGAGCAGTTCTTC. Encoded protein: CASSLVGPANEQFF.

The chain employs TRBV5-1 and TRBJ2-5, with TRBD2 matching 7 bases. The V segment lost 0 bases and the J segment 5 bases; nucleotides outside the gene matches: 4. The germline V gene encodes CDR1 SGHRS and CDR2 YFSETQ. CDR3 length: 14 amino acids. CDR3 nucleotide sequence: TGCGCCAGCAGCTTGGCACTAGCGAGGGAGACCCAGTACTTC. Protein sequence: CASSLALARETQYF.

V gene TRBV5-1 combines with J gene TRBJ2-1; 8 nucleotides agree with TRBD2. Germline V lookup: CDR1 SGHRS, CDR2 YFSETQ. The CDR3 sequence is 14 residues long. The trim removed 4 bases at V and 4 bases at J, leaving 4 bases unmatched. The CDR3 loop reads CASSLGGEYNEQFF. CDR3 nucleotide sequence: TGCGCCAGCAGCCTCGGGGGGGAATACAATGAGCAGTTCTTC.

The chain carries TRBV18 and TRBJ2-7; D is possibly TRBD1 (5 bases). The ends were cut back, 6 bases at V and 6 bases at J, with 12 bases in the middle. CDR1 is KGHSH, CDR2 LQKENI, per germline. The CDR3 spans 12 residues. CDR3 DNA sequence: TGTGCCAGCTCCCAACCGCAGGGCGAGCAGTACTTC. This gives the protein CASSQPQGEQYF.

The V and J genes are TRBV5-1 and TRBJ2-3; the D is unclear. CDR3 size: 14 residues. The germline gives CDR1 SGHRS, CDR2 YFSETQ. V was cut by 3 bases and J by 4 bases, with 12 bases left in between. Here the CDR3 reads CASSWAQFADTQYF. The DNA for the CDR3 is TGCGCCAGCAGCTGGGCGCAGTTCGCAGATACGCAGTATTTT.

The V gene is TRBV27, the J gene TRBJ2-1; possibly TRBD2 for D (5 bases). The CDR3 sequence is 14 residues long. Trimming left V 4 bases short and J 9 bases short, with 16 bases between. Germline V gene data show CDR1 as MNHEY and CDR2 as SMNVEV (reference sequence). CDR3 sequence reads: CASSSVSGSSEQFF. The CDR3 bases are TGTGCCAGCAGTTCGGTGTCGGGAAGTAGTGAGCAGTTCTTC.

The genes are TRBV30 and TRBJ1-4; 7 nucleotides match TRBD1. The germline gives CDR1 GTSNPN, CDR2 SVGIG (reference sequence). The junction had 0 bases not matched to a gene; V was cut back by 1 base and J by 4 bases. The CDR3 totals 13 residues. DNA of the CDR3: TGTGCCTGGAGTGCAGGGGGTAATGAAAAACTGTTTTTT. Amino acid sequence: CAWSAGGNEKLFF.